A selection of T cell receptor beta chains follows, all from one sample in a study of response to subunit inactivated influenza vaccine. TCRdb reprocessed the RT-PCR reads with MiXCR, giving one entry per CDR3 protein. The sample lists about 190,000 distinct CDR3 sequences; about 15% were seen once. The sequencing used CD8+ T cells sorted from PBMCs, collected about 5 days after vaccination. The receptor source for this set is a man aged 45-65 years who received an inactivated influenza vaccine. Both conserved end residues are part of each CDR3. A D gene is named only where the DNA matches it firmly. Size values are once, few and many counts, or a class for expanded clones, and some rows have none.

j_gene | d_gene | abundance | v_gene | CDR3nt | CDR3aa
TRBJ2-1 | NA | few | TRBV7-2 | TGTGCCAGCAGCCCCGACAGCAACTACAATGAGCAGTTCTTC | CASSPDSNYNEQFF
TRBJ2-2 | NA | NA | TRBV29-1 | TGCAGCGTTGAAGGGACAGCGAACACCGGGGAGCTGTTTTTT | CSVEGTANTGELFF
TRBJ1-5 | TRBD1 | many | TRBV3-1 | TGTGCCAGCAGCCAAACCACAGGGGCTCAGCCCCAGCATTTT | CASSQTTGAQPQHF
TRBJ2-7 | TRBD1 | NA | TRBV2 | TGTGCCAGCAGGGCCGGGACAGGCTCAACCTACGAGCAGTACTTC | CASRAGTGSTYEQYF
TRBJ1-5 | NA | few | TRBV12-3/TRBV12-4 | TGTGCCAGCAGTTTGGCCTTGGTAGGGGGGAATCAGCCCCAGCATTTT | CASSLALVGGNQPQHF
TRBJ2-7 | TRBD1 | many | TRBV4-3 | TGCGCCAGCAGCCAAGGGGACAGGGAGATCGACGAGCAGTACTTC | CASSQGDREIDEQYF
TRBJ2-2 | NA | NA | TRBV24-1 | TGTGCCACCAGTGATTTGCTTTCCGGGGAGCTGTTTTTT | CATSDLLSGELFF
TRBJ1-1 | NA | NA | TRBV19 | TGTGCCAGTAGTATTTTCTCTGAAGCTTTCTTT | CASSIFSEAFF
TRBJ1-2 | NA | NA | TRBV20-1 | TGCAGTGCTAGTTTCCAGCATTATAACTATGGCTACACCTTC | CSASFQHYNYGYTF
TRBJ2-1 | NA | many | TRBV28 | TGTGCCAGCAGTTTAACGGGCTTCGGGGTTTACAATGAGCAGTTCTTC | CASSLTGFGVYNEQFF
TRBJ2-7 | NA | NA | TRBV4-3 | TGCGCCAGCAGCCAAGATGATTTAGGCGGCTACGAGCAGTACTTC | CASSQDDLGGYEQYF
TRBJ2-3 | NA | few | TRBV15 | TGTGCCACCAGCAGAGATCGAGGAGGAGGGGAGCGGGATACGCAGTATTTT | CATSRDRGGGERDTQYF
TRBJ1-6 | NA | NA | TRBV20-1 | TGCAGTGCTAGGGATGTTGTAAGCTCCTATAATTCACCCCTCCACTTT | CSARDVVSSYNSPLHF
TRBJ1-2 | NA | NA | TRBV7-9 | TGTGCCAGCAGCGTATCAGGGCTCGATAACTATGGCTACACCTTC | CASSVSGLDNYGYTF
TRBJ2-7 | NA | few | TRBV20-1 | TGCAGTGCTAGGGTCAGGACCTCCTACGAGCAGTACTTC | CSARVRTSYEQYF
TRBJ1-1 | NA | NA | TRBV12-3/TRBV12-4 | TGTGCCAGCAGTTTACCAGGCCCAACTGAAGCTTTCTTT | CASSLPGPTEAFF
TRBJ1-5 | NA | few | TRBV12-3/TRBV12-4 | TGTGCCAGCACCGACAACCACCGCAATCAGCCCCAGCATTTT | CASTDNHRNQPQHF
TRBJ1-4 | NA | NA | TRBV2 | TGTGCCAGCAGCGGGGACGCCAGTAATGAAAAACTGTTTTTT | CASSGDASNEKLFF
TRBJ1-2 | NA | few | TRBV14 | TGTGCCAGCAGCCAATTGGACAGTTACTATGGCTACACCTTC | CASSQLDSYYGYTF
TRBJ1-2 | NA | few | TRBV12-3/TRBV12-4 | TGTGCCAGCAGTACAATCACAGGGAGCTATGGCTACACCTTC | CASSTITGSYGYTF
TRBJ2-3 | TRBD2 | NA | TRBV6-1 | TGTGCCAGCACCGGCTGGGCGGGAGGGAACACAGATACGCAGTATTTT | CASTGWAGGNTDTQYF
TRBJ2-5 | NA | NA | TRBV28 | TGTGCCAGCGCACCGTACAGGGATCAAGAGACCCAGTACTTC | CASAPYRDQETQYF
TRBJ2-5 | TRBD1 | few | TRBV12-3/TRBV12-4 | TGTGCCAGCAGTTATTCAGGGGGCTGGGAGACCCAGTACTTC | CASSYSGGWETQYF
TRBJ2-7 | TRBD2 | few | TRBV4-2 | TGTGCCAGCAGCCAACGTAGCGGGGGCCCCCTCGAGCAGTACTTC | CASSQRSGGPLEQYF
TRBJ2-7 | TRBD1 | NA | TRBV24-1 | TGTGCCACCAGTGATCCGACAGGGAGACACGAGCAGTACTTC | CATSDPTGRHEQYF
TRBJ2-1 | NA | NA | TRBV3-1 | TGTGCCAGCAGCCCCAGAGCAGTCTCCTACAATGAGCAGTTCTTC | CASSPRAVSYNEQFF
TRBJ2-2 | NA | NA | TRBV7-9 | TGTGCCAGCACCCCGGACCCGACCGGGGAGCTGTTTTTT | CASTPDPTGELFF
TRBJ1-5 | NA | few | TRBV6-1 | TGTGCCAGCAGAACAAACAGGGCAGGGCAGCCCCAGCATTTT | CASRTNRAGQPQHF
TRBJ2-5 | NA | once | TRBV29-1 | TGCAGCGCTGAGGCGCGGTTACAAGAGACCCAGTACTTC | CSAEARLQETQYF
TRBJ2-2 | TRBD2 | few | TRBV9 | TGTGCCAGCAGCGGTAGCGGGGGAACTGCAACCGGGGAGCTGTTTTTT | CASSGSGGTATGELFF
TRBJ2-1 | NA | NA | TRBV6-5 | TGTGCCAGCAGTTATTCCTCAGGTGCCTACAATGAGCAGTTCTTC | CASSYSSGAYNEQFF
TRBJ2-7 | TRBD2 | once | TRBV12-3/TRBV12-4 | TGTGCCAGCAGGTCTAGCGGCGAGCAGTACTTC | CASRSSGEQYF
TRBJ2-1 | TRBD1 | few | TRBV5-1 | TGCGCCAGCAGCCTAACTCCGGGACAGTACAATGAGCAGTTCTTC | CASSLTPGQYNEQFF
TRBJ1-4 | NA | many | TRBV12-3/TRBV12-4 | TGTGCCAGCAGTTTAGAAAGTCGGCAGTCCCTGTTTTTT | CASSLESRQSLFF
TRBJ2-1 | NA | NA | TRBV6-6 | TGTGCCAGCAGTTACTCGGAGGGCAATGAGCAGTTCTTC | CASSYSEGNEQFF
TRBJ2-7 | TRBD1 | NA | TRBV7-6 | TGTGCCAGCAGCTTAGTAAGGACAGGGGGGAGTGAGCAGTACTTC | CASSLVRTGGSEQYF
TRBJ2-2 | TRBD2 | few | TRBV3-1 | TGTGCCAGCAGCCAAGATTGGGGTCTAGCGGGAGTGGGCACCGGGGAGCTGTTTTTT | CASSQDWGLAGVGTGELFF
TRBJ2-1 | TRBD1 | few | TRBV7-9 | TGTGCCAGCACCGACAGGGGACCCTACAATGAGCAGTTCTTC | CASTDRGPYNEQFF
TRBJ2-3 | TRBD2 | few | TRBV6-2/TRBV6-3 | TGTGCCAGCAGTTACTTGCGGGAGAAGGTAGATACGCAGTATTTT | CASSYLREKVDTQYF
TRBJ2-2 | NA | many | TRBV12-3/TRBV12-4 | TGTGCCAGCAGCTCGGGCACCGGGGAGCTGTTTTTT | CASSSGTGELFF